A single sample gave rise to the 21 T cell receptor beta chains below, sequenced in a study of blood T cell repertoires in COVID-19. Method: immunoSEQ multiplex PCR; TCRdb's copy keeps in-frame clones and lacks some. The sample includes fewer than 350,000 clones, approximately 91% seen only once; the top ten take 2% to 2.5%. The sequenced sample consisted of PBMCs or T cells enriched from blood (not recorded which). The receptors were gathered from a woman in her 40s with acute COVID-19.

The rearrangement links TRBV12-3 or TRBV12-4 to TRBJ1-1; 8 bases are shared with TRBD1. The CDR3 covers 13 residues. Trimming at V came to 6 bases and at J to 6 bases, leaving 6 bases not matched to a gene. The CDR3 here is CASRGDRSSEAFF. CDR3 nucleotides: TGTGCCAGCAGGGGGGACAGGTCTTCTGAAGCTTTCTTT.

The chain has TRBV9 and TRBJ1-1; the match to TRBD1 covers 8 bases. CDR1 SGDLS and CDR2 YYNGEE come from the germline V gene. The CDR3 runs to 15 residues. V shed 4 bases, J shed 4 bases, and the junction held 9 bases outside the gene matches. In nucleotides, the CDR3 is TGTGCCAGCAGCACCACTACCGGACAGGGCACTGAAGCTTTCTTT. It specifies CASSTTTGQGTEAFF.

This clone was detected only a few times. The CDR3 nucleotides are TGTGCCAGTAAAACAATACCGGCGGGCAATCAGCCCCAGCATTTT. It specifies CASKTIPAGNQPQHF. The rearrangement uses TRBV19 and TRBJ1-5; D uncertain. V was clipped by 7 bases and J by 2 bases, with 15 bases between them. The CDR3 extends over 15 amino acids. Germline V CDR1 and CDR2: LNHDA, SQIVND (reference sequence). The full variable domain, rest sourced from reference TRBV19 and TRBJ1-5, is DGGITQSPKYLFRKEGQNVTLSCEQNLNHDAMYWYRQDPGQGLRLIYYSQIVNDFQKGDIAEGYSVSREKKESFPLTVTSAQKNPTAFYLCASKTIPAGNQPQHFGDGTRLSIL.

This chain uses TRBV2 with TRBJ2-7; 8 bases are shared with TRBD2. The CDR3 contains 15 residues. CDR1 is SNHLY and CDR2 is FYNNEI in the germline V gene. V trimming: 6 bases; J trimming: 5 bases; junction bases outside the gene matches: 12. CDR3 nucleotide sequence: TGTGCCAGCAGGGTACAGAGCGGGGGATCCCACGAGCAGTACTTC. Its protein is CASRVQSGGSHEQYF. The entire variable domain, with the rest obtained from reference TRBV2 and TRBJ2-7, is as follows: EPEVTQTPSHQVTQMGQEVILRCVPISNHLYFYWYRQILGQKVEFLVSFYNNEISEKSEIFDDQFSVERPDGSNFTLKIRSTKLEDSAMYFCASRVQSGGSHEQYFGPGTRLTVT.

The chain links TRBV28 to TRBJ1-3; D is unclear. V was clipped by 1 base and J by 4 bases, with 11 bases between them. Germline V gene data show CDR1 as MDHEN and CDR2 as SYDVKM. The CDR3 sequence is 15 residues long. The DNA of the CDR3 is TGTGCCAGCAGTTTATCGCCGGGAGCGGGAAACACCATATATTTT. Its protein product is CASSLSPGAGNTIYF. Full variable domain (rest looked up from reference TRBV28 and TRBJ1-3): DVKVTQSSRYLVKRTGEKVFLECVQDMDHENMFWYRQDPGLGLRLIYFSYDVKMKEKGDIPEGYSVSREKKERFSLILESASTNQTSMYLCASSLSPGAGNTIYFGEGSWLTVV.

This chain connects TRBV25-1 to TRBJ1-6; possible D gene TRBD1, 5 bases. The V gene lost 7 bases and the J gene lost 1 base, with 14 bases spanning the gap. CDR3 length: 16 amino acids. The germline V gene encodes CDR1 MGHDK and CDR2 SYGVNS. The CDR3 sequence is CASKHGGGSYNSPLHF. CDR3 coding DNA: TGTGCCAGCAAACACGGGGGGGGGTCCTATAATTCACCCCTCCACTTT. Together with reference TRBV25-1 and TRBJ1-6, the CDR3 gives the full variable domain: EADIYQTPRYLVIGTGKKITLECSQTMGHDKMYWYQQDPGMELHLIHYSYGVNSTEKGDLSSESTVSRIRTEHFPLTLESARPSHTSQYLCASKHGGGSYNSPLHFGNGTRLTVT.

The V gene is TRBV25-1, the J gene TRBJ1-3, with no clear D. This CDR3 has 13 residues. The V gene lost 4 bases and the J gene lost 7 bases, with 11 bases spanning the gap. Looked up from germline, CDR1 is MGHDK and CDR2 is SYGVNS. The CDR3 nucleotides are TGTGCCAGCAGTGTATCGGGAGCTAACACCATATATTTT. It specifies CASSVSGANTIYF.

The chain employs TRBV2 and TRBJ1-1; possible D gene TRBD1, 5 bases. V lost 6 bases and J lost 1, with 9 bases in between. From germline, CDR1 is SNHLY and CDR2 FYNNEI. The CDR3 loop spans 13 amino acids. The CDR3 region has the DNA TGTGCCAGCAGCCAGGACAAGAACACTGAAGCTTTCTTT. Its translation: CASSQDKNTEAFF. Variable domain in full (rest from reference TRBV2 and TRBJ1-1): EPEVTQTPSHQVTQMGQEVILRCVPISNHLYFYWYRQILGQKVEFLVSFYNNEISEKSEIFDDQFSVERPDGSNFTLKIRSTKLEDSAMYFCASSQDKNTEAFFGQGTRLTVV.

V gene TRBV27 combines with J gene TRBJ2-3, with 11 bases aligning to TRBD1. The CDR3 length is 15 residues. V was clipped by 3 bases and J by 4 bases; unmatched bases: 3. The germline V gene encodes CDR1 MNHEY and CDR2 SMNVEV (reference sequence). The CDR3 is CASSFGTGGPDTQYF. Written as DNA, the CDR3 is TGTGCCAGCAGTTTTGGGACAGGGGGTCCAGATACGCAGTATTTT.

The chain links TRBV6-5 to TRBJ2-5; D is possibly TRBD2 (5 bases). The germline V gene has CDR1 MNHEY and CDR2 SVGAGI. V was trimmed by 0 bases and J by 5 bases, leaving 10 bases between them. This CDR3 comprises 14 residues. The CDR3 loop reads CASSYSRVVETQYF. The CDR3 region has the DNA TGTGCCAGCAGTTACTCGAGGGTCGTGGAGACCCAGTACTTC.

The V and J genes are TRBV6-2 or TRBV6-3 and TRBJ2-1; 8 bases agree with TRBD2. Trimming at V came to 2 bases and at J to 0 bases, leaving 18 bases not matched to a gene. CDR1 is MNHEY and CDR2 is SVGEGT in the germline V gene. This CDR3 region has 21 residues. CDR3 sequence (DNA): TGTGCCAGCAGTTACCTCCTGGTGGGCGGGGGTAGCGGGACCTCCTACAATGAGCAGTTCTTC. It codes for CASSYLLVGGGSGTSYNEQFF.

The rearrangement uses TRBV28 and TRBJ1-2; no definite D call. CDR3 length equals 14 residues. The germline gives CDR1 MDHEN, CDR2 SYDVKM. V lost 5 bases to trimming and J lost 4 bases, with 14 bases between them. CDR3 loop: CASSPAGEGYGYTF. CDR3 bases: TGTGCCAGCAGTCCGGCGGGCGAGGGCTATGGCTACACCTTC.

The V and J genes are TRBV4-3 and TRBJ1-5, with 9 nucleotides matching TRBD1. CDR1 and CDR2 from the germline V gene are LGHNA and YSLEER. The CDR3 extends over 14 amino acids. Trimming took 4 bases from V and 7 from J; bases not matched to a gene: 5. The CDR3 nucleotides are TGCGCCAGCAGCCCGGGACAGGGAGGGCAGCCCCAGCATTTT. It encodes CASSPGQGGQPQHF.

This clone appeared a single time. The chain couples TRBV28 to TRBJ1-2; D is unresolved. Looked up from germline, CDR1 is MDHEN and CDR2 is SYDVKM. Trimming cost V 4 bases and J 2 bases, with 17 bases left between them. There are 16 residues in the CDR3. The CDR3 sequence: CASSSKEGLGNYGYTF. The CDR3 bases are TGTGCCAGCAGTTCCAAGGAGGGTTTGGGGAACTATGGCTACACCTTC.

This rearrangement joins TRBV7-2 to TRBJ2-7; 10 bases are a match to TRBD2. Trimming took 0 bases from V and 3 from J; bases not matched to a gene: 2. Germline CDR1 SGHTA, CDR2 FQGNSA. The length of the CDR3 is 15 residues. CDR3 nucleotide sequence: TGTGCCAGCAGCTTAGCGAAGCGGGGGGGCTACGAGCAGTACTTC. This translates into CASSLAKRGGYEQYF.

CDR3 loop: CASSLGGSGGNQPQHF. Here the CDR3 DNA reads TGTGCCAGCAGTTTGGGAGGCTCAGGGGGGAATCAGCCCCAGCATTTT. The chain employs TRBV28 and TRBJ1-5; 7 nucleotides match TRBD1. Trimming took 3 bases from V and 4 from J; bases not matched to a gene: 9. The CDR3 extends over 16 amino acids. Germline V gene sequence: CDR1 MDHEN, CDR2 SYDVKM.

The chain combines TRBV24-1 with TRBJ2-7; 7 positions match TRBD2. The CDR3 length is 15 residues. J was trimmed by 4 bases and V by 4 bases; bases with no gene match: 9. The germline gives CDR1 KGHDR, CDR2 SFDVKD. CDR3 nucleotide sequence: TGTGCCACCAGTGACCCCGTTGAGGGAGGGTACGAGCAGTACTTC. Its protein product is CATSDPVEGGYEQYF.

This clone has a single count. J is TRBJ1-3 and V is TRBV28; D not resolved. This CDR3 region has 15 residues. Germline V gives CDR1 MDHEN, CDR2 SYDVKM. The V end lost 4 bases, the J end lost 2 bases, and 12 bases lay between the germline ends. The CDR3: CASSSPASAGNTIYF. CDR3 nucleotides: TGTGCCAGCAGTTCCCCCGCCAGTGCTGGAAACACCATATATTTT.

The chain combines TRBV11-2 with TRBJ1-1; 9 bases line up with TRBD1. The CDR3 is 14 residues long. Germline trimming cut 6 bases from V and 4 bases from J; bases unmatched to any gene: 6. CDR1 is SGHAT and CDR2 is FQNNGV in the germline V gene. CDR3 nucleotides: TGTGCCAGCAGACTGAACAGGGGGCCCACTGAAGCTTTCTTT. Translation: CASRLNRGPTEAFF.

The chain has TRBV6-5 and TRBJ2-1; TRBD2 agrees at 7 bases. Germline CDR1 reads MNHEY; CDR2 reads SVGAGI. V lost 2 bases, J lost 9 bases, and 4 bases stayed unmatched. This CDR3 is 13 amino acids long. The CDR3 reads CASSYTAGVEQFF. The CDR3 coding sequence is TGTGCCAGCAGTTACACTGCGGGAGTTGAGCAGTTCTTC.

This clone was seen more than once but under ten times. The V and J genes are TRBV7-9 and TRBJ1-2; 9 nucleotides agree with TRBD1. The CDR3 has 13 residues. After removal of 3 bases from V and 7 bases from J, the junction contained 3 bases not matched to a gene. Germline CDR1 reads SEHNR; CDR2 reads FQNEAQ (reference sequence). CDR3 nucleotides: TGTGCCAGCAGCTTGGGGGGACAGGGTGGCTACACCTTC. This codes for CASSLGGQGGYTF.